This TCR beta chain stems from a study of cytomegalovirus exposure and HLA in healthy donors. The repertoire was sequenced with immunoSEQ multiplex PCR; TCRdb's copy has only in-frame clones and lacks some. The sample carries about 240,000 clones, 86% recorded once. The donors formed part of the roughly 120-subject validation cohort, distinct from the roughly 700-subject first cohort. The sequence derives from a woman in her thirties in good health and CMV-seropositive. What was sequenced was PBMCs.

In DNA, the CDR3 is TGTGCCAGCCACCGAGCAACTAATGAAAAACTGTTTTTT. This gives the protein CASHRATNEKLFF. This chain connects TRBV19 to TRBJ1-4; no firm D call. The CDR3 runs 13 residues. Trimming shortened V by 9 bases and J by 0 bases, and 8 bases separated the two germline ends. Germline CDR1 is LNHDA and CDR2 is SQIVND (reference sequence).